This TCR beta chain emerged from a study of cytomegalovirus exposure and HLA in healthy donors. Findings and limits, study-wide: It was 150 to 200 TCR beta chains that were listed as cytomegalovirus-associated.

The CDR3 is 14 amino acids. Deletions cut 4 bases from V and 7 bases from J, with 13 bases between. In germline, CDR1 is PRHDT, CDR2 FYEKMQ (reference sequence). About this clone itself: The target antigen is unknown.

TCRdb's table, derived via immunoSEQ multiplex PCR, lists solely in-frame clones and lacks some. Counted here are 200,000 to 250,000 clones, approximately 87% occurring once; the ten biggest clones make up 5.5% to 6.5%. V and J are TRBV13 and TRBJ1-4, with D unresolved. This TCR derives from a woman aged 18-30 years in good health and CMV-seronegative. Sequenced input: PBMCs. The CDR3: CASSSPGVGEKLFF. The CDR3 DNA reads TGTGCCAGCAGCTCCCCTGGGGTTGGTGAAAAACTGTTTTTT.